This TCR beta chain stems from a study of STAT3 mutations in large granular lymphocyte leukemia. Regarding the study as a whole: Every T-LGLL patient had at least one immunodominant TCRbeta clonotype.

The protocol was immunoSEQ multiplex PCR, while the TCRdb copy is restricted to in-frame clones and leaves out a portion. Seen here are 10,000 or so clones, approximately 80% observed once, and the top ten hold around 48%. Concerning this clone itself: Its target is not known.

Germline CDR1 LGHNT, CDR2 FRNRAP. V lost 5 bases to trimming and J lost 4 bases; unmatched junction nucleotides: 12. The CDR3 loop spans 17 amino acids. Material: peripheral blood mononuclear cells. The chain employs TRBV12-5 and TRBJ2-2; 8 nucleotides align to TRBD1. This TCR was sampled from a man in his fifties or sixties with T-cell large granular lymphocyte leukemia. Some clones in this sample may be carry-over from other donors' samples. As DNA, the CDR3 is TGTGCTAGTGGTACTGCAGGGGGCGGTCTTGGCACCGGGGAGCTGTTTTTT. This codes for CASGTAGGGLGTGELFF.